A single T cell receptor (beta chain) is shown here with its context. Its specificity is unknown. One entry per CDR3 protein results from TCRdb running MiXCR on the 5' RACE reads. The table records around 250,000 distinct CDR3 sequences, approximately 15% of them present only once. This sample is part of a study of T-cell memory formation after mild COVID-19. Study results and limitations: CD4/CD8 balance characterized clones contracting day 15 to 85, and CD4+ skew characterized later expanders.

There are 17 residues in the CDR3. Germline CDR1 LGHNA, CDR2 YSLEER. The V gene lost 1 base and the J gene lost 7 bases, with 22 bases spanning the gap. This TCR was sampled from a young man who had mild COVID-19 (a few samples of this study predate the infection). Cell type and time point are not known. The sample consisted of PBMCs or a T cell subset sorted from them (not recorded which). The chain combines TRBV4-3 with TRBJ1-2; possibly TRBD1 for D (6 bases). As DNA, the CDR3 is TGCGCCAGCAGCCAAGGGCACAGGGCCTTGCTCGTGACTGGCTACACCTTC. Encoded protein: CASSQGHRALLVTGYTF.